This TCR beta chain was obtained from a study of OX40 agonist ivuxolimab in advanced cancers. Broader study findings: Among the lowest peripheral clonal expansion occurred in 0.1-3.0 mg/kg partial responders.

As to this clone: Its antigen is undetermined.

CDR3 length equals 18 residues. Germline V gene lookup returns CDR1 LGHNA and CDR2 YSLEER. Trimming took off 0 bases at V and 0 bases at J, with 12 bases between the two ends. Profiled with immunoSEQ multiplex PCR; TCRdb holds only in-frame clones, not every one. This table has 35,000 to 40,000 clones, roughly 82% appearing once. The chain carries TRBV4-3 and TRBJ2-6; D remains ambiguous. This clonotype originated in an adult with an advanced solid tumor such as melanoma, head and neck, liver or kidney cancer. The starting material was CD4+ or CD8+ T cells sorted from blood, obtained in a trial of the OX40 agonist ivuxolimab. The CDR3 DNA follows: TGCGCCAGCAGCCAAGAAGTTAGGGCCCGCTCTGGGGCCAACGTCCTGACTTTC. Its protein is CASSQEVRARSGANVLTF.